What follows are 17 T cell receptor beta chains derived from one specimen sequenced in a study of blood T cell repertoires in COVID-19. Data came from immunoSEQ multiplex PCR; TCRdb stores just in-frame clones and leaves some out. The data show 300,000 to 450,000 clones, more than 75% seen once. The sample taken for sequencing was PBMCs or T cells enriched from blood (not recorded which). The receptor set was obtained from a woman aged 30 to 39 who had recovered from COVID-19.

The chain recombines TRBV28 with TRBJ2-5, with 10 bases that match TRBD2. Germline trimming cut 4 bases from V and 2 bases from J; bases unmatched to any gene: 4. The length of the CDR3 is 15 residues. Looked up from germline, CDR1 is MDHEN and CDR2 is SYDVKM. The CDR3 DNA reads as TGTGCCAGCAGTTCCCCAGCGGGGGGGCAAGAGACCCAGTACTTC. Translation gives CASSSPAGGQETQYF.

This clone was detected only once. The rearrangement uses TRBV3-1 (or the pseudogene TRBV3-2) and TRBJ2-3, with 8 bases lining up with TRBD1. The CDR3 consists of 15 residues. V was clipped by 3 bases and J by 5 bases; unmatched bases: 7. Per the germline V gene, CDR1 is LGHDT and CDR2 is YNNKEL (reference sequence). In DNA form, the CDR3 reads TGTGCCAGCAGCCAGCGCAGGGGGCTGGGAGATACGCAGTATTTT. Protein: CASSQRRGLGDTQYF.

CDR3 loop: CASSLGRGRGPGETQYF. CDR3 DNA sequence: TGTGCCAGCAGCTTAGGGCGAGGCAGGGGCCCGGGGGAGACCCAGTACTTC. The rearrangement joins TRBV7-6 to TRBJ2-5, with D possibly TRBD1 on 6 matching bases. The CDR3 loop spans 17 amino acids. CDR1 and CDR2 (germline): SGHVS, FNYEAQ. Between the trimmed V and J ends, which lost 1 base and 5 bases, there was a span of 20 bases. The entire variable domain, with the rest obtained from reference TRBV7-6 and TRBJ2-5, is as follows: GAGVSQSPRYKVTKRGQDVALRCDPISGHVSLYWYRQALGQGPEFLTYFNYEAQQDKSGLPNDRFSAERPEGSISTLTIQRTEQRDSAMYRCASSLGRGRGPGETQYFGPGTRLLVL.

The chain couples TRBV13 to TRBJ1-1; D remains unclear. The germline V gene encodes CDR1 PRHDT and CDR2 FYEKMQ (reference sequence). V was shortened by 2 bases and J by 4 bases, with 5 bases between the two germline ends. The CDR3 is made up of 12 amino acids. The CDR3 nucleotides read TGTGCCAGCAGCTTATTGAGCACTGAAGCTTTCTTT. This codes for CASSLLSTEAFF.

The sample holds one count of this clone. This rearrangement joins TRBV7-9 to TRBJ1-3, with a weak D call TRBD1 (6 bases). CDR1 and CDR2 (germline): SEHNR, FQNEAQ (reference sequence). This CDR3 comprises 16 residues. Trimming took off 5 bases at V and 0 bases at J, with 14 bases between the two ends. CDR3 DNA: TGTGCCAGCAGCCCCCCACAGGGTAGCTCTGGAAACACCATATATTTT. Protein: CASSPPQGSSGNTIYF.

This rearrangement joins TRBV19 to TRBJ1-5; TRBD1 matches 9 bases. The germline V gene encodes CDR1 LNHDA and CDR2 SQIVND (reference sequence). There are 16 residues in the CDR3. V shed 10 bases and J 0 bases; nucleotides not matched to a gene: 10. CDR3 sequence: CATTDRGMGSNQPQHF. For the CDR3, the DNA is TGTGCCACCACGGACAGGGGTATGGGTAGCAATCAGCCCCAGCATTTT.

This chain links TRBV5-1 with TRBJ1-2; no clear D gene. The length of the CDR3 is 14 residues. CDR1 and CDR2 (germline): SGHRS, YFSETQ. Trimming left V 2 bases short and J 0 bases short, with 8 bases between. The CDR3 is CASSFGLTNYGYTF. DNA of the CDR3: TGCGCCAGCAGCTTCGGACTAACTAACTATGGCTACACCTTC.

This chain joins TRBV4-2 and TRBJ2-3, with 12 bases fitting TRBD2. Germline V gene sequence: CDR1 LGHNA, CDR2 YNFKEQ. The CDR3 has 17 residues. J lost 2 bases, V lost 4 bases, and 7 bases had no gene match. In DNA, the CDR3 is TGTGCCAGCAGCCGGGGTGGACTAGCGGGGTACACAGATACGCAGTATTTT. Amino acid sequence: CASSRGGLAGYTDTQYF.

V usage is TRBV29-1 and J usage is TRBJ2-7, with 8 bases matching TRBD2. J lost 2 bases, V lost 4 bases, and 4 bases had no gene match. The CDR3 runs 13 residues. Germline V gene lookup returns CDR1 SQVTM and CDR2 ANQGSEA. Written as DNA, the CDR3 is TGCAGCGTTGCGGGGGGGTCGACCTACGAGCAGTACTTC. This encodes CSVAGGSTYEQYF.

This sequence joins TRBV5-1 and TRBJ1-4; 11 nucleotides line up with TRBD1. Germline assignment: CDR1 SGHRS and CDR2 YFSETQ. Trimming took 5 bases from V and 1 from J; bases not matched to a gene: 1. The CDR3 sequence is 15 residues long. This chain's CDR3 is CASRGQGETNEKLFF. As DNA, the CDR3 is TGCGCCAGCAGGGGACAGGGGGAAACTAATGAAAAACTGTTTTTT.

This chain links TRBV4-3 with TRBJ2-7, with 7 positions matching TRBD1. The V gene end was trimmed by 0 bases and the J gene end by 4 bases; junction bases not matched to a gene: 9. Germline loops: CDR1 LGHNA, CDR2 YSLEER. This CDR3 has 16 residues. The CDR3 loop is CASSQDTTGNSYEQYF. Written as DNA, the CDR3 is TGCGCCAGCAGCCAAGATACGACAGGGAATTCTTACGAGCAGTACTTC.

The chain is built from TRBV19 and TRBJ1-5, with 12 bases lining up with TRBD1. Germline lookup yields CDR1 LNHDA and CDR2 SQIVND (reference sequence). CDR3 length: 16 amino acids. Trimming took 5 bases from V and 2 from J; bases not matched to a gene: 4. As DNA, the CDR3 is TGTGCCAGTAGTCGTGGGACAGGGGGCCGCAATCAGCCCCAGCATTTT. Translated: CASSRGTGGRNQPQHF.

The chain links TRBV27 to TRBJ2-7, with D maybe TRBD2 (6 bases). The germline gives CDR1 MNHEY, CDR2 SMNVEV (reference sequence). V was shortened by 2 bases and J by 0 bases, with 11 bases between the two germline ends. The CDR3 sequence is 15 residues long. The CDR3 here is CASSLGGTSSYEQYF. CDR3 nucleotide sequence: TGTGCCAGCAGTTTAGGGGGGACGAGCTCCTACGAGCAGTACTTC.

This clone was counted only a few times. The chain combines TRBV7-9 with TRBJ1-2; 8 bases match TRBD1. CDR3 length: 15 residues. The V gene's germline CDR1 is SEHNR and CDR2 FQNEAQ (reference sequence). V shed 4 bases, J shed 3 bases, and the junction held 7 bases outside the gene matches. CDR3 sequence (DNA): TGTGCCAGCAGCTCGCAGGGACAGGACCACTATGGCTACACCTTC. This encodes CASSSQGQDHYGYTF.

CDR3 loop: CASSPPGQGGSPLHF. DNA for the CDR3: TGTGCCAGTAGTCCACCGGGACAGGGTGGGTCACCCCTCCACTTT. The V call is TRBV19, the J call TRBJ1-6, with 9 bases lining up with TRBD1. The J segment lost 10 bases and the V segment lost 5 bases, leaving 9 bases of the junction unmatched. Germline CDR1 is LNHDA and CDR2 is SQIVND (reference sequence). The CDR3 spans 15 residues.

The chain links TRBV30 to TRBJ1-1, with 8 bases fitting TRBD1. The V gene's germline CDR1 is GTSNPN and CDR2 SVGIG (reference sequence). There are 15 residues in the CDR3. V shed 3 bases, J shed 5 bases, and the junction held 11 bases outside the gene matches. The CDR3 DNA reads TGTGCCTGGAGACCATTGACAGGGGCCGGAACTGAAGCTTTCTTT. Protein: CAWRPLTGAGTEAFF. Complete variable domain (other parts from reference TRBV30 and TRBJ1-1): SQTIHQWPATLVQPVGSPLSLECTVEGTSNPNLYWYRQAAGRGLQLLFYSVGIGQISSEVPQNLSASRPQDRQFILSSKKLLLSDSGFYLCAWRPLTGAGTEAFFGQGTRLTVV.

The chain employs TRBV28 and TRBJ1-2, with D possibly being TRBD1 (6 bases). The V end lost 5 bases, the J end lost 8 bases, and 21 bases lay between the germline ends. The CDR3 loop spans 15 amino acids. Germline CDR1 and CDR2: MDHEN and SYDVKM. CDR3 nucleotide sequence: TGTGCCAGCAGTCTCAGGGGTTACAGGGAGTACGGCTACACCTTC. Protein: CASSLRGYREYGYTF.